The clone carrying this T cell receptor (beta chain) came up many times. Its matching antigen is unknown. RNA transcripts provided the source from which TCR beta CDR3 regions were amplified. When the TCR CDR3 underwent first-round RT-PCR, the HTBI primer set was used. TCRdb analysed the multiplex PCR reads with MiXCR anew, one entry per CDR3 protein. The repertoire holds about 690,000 distinct CDR3 sequences, 15% to 20% seen once, with around a sixth in the top ten. This specimen comes from a study of T cells in Graves' hyperthyroidism and ophthalmopathy. Study-wide points: The majority of expanded thyroid clonotypes above 0.001 also appeared in blood.

From germline, CDR1 is MNHEY and CDR2 SVGAGI. This CDR3 is 15 amino acids long. V lost 2 bases and J lost 0, with 8 bases in between. Uncontrolled infection, other autoimmune disease, pregnancy and lactation each barred patients from inclusion. The receptor was isolated from a man aged 50 to 60 with Graves' hyperthyroidism. The sample taken for sequencing was blood. The rearrangement links TRBV6-5 to TRBJ2-1; possibly TRBD1 for D (5 bases). CDR3 in DNA: TGTGCCAGCAGTTACAAGGGGCTCTCCTACAATGAGCAGTTCTTC. Protein product: CASSYKGLSYNEQFF.